Shown below are 3 T cell receptor beta chains from a single sample sequenced in a study of response to subunit inactivated influenza vaccine. TCRdb analysed the RT-PCR reads with MiXCR anew, one entry per CDR3 protein. The repertoire consists of roughly 760,000 distinct CDR3 sequences, with 21% occurring once and the leading ten covering roughly 10%. The input for sequencing was PBMCs from blood, taken 4 to 6 days after vaccination. Every receptor here comes from a man aged 45-60 years who received an inactivated influenza vaccine.

The J gene is TRBJ2-4, the V gene TRBV20-1; D call uncertain. The CDR3 is 12 amino acids. The germline V gene encodes CDR1 DFQATT and CDR2 SNEGSKA (reference sequence). Trimming took 5 bases from V and 1 from J, leaving 6 bases between them. The CDR3 DNA reads as TGCAGTGCTTCGTCCGCCAAAAACATTCAGTACTTC. Its translation is CSASSAKNIQYF.

The CDR3 region is CSVPVLAGTYNEQFF. The CDR3 DNA sequence: TGCAGCGTCCCAGTACTAGCGGGAACCTACAATGAGCAGTTCTTC. The V call is TRBV29-1, the J call TRBJ2-1; 10 bases fit TRBD2. The germline CDR1 and CDR2 sequences are SQVTM and ANQGSEA. The J segment lost 2 bases and the V segment lost 6 bases, leaving 7 bases of the junction unmatched. This CDR3 has 15 residues.

The table lists this clonotype with a few counts. The chain employs TRBV5-1 and TRBJ2-7, with D tentatively TRBD2 (5 bases). Germline CDR1 and CDR2: SGHRS and YFSETQ. The CDR3 totals 13 residues. V lost 4 bases and J 7 bases, leaving 15 bases between the germline ends. CDR3 residues: CASSRPPGSEQYF. In DNA, the CDR3 is TGCGCCAGCAGCCGCCCTCCGGGGAGTGAGCAGTACTTC. The full variable domain, its missing parts supplied by reference TRBV5-1 and TRBJ2-7, is KAGVTQTPRYLIKTRGQQVTLSCSPISGHRSVSWYQQTPGQGLQFLFEYFSETQRNKGNFPGRFSGRQFSNSRSEMNVSTLELGDSALYLCASSRPPGSEQYFGPGTRLTVT.